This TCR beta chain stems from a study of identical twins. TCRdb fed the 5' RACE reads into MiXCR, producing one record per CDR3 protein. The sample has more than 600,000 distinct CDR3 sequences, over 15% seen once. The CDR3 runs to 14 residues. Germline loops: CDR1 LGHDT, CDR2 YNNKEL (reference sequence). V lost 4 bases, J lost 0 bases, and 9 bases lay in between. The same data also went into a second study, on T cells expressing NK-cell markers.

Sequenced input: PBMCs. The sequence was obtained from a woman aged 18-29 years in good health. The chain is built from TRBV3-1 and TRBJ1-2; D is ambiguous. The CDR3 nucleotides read TGTGCCAGCAGCCGCGACGGGGCTAACTATGGCTACACCTTC. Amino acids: CASSRDGANYGYTF.